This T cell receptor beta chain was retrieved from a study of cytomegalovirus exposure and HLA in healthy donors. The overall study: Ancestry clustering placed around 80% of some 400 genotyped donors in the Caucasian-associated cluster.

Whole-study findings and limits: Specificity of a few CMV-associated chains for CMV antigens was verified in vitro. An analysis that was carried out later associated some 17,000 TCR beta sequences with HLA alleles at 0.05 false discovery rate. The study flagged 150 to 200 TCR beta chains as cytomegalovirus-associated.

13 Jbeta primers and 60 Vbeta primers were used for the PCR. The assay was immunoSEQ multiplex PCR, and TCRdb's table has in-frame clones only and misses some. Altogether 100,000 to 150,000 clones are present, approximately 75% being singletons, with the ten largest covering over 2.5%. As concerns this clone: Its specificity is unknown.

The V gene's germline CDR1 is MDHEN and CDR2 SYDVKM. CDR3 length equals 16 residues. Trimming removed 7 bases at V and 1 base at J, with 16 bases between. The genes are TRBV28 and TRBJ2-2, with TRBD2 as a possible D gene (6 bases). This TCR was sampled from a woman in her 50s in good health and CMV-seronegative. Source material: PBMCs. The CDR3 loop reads CASTLWGGVNTGELFF. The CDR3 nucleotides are TGTGCCAGCACCCTGTGGGGCGGGGTGAACACCGGGGAGCTGTTTTTT.